This TCR beta chain is drawn from a study of cytomegalovirus exposure and HLA in healthy donors. Whole-study results and caveats: Altogether, 170 or so TCR beta chains were recorded as cytomegalovirus-associated. Researchers reported from a later analysis that most CMV-associated TCR beta chains appeared HLA-restricted.

CDR1 SGHRS and CDR2 YFSETQ come from the germline V gene. The ends lost 0 bases at V and 2 bases at J; junction bases unmatched: 9. This CDR3 contains 17 residues. The primer mix had 60 Vbeta and 13 Jbeta primers. Clones were sequenced by immunoSEQ multiplex PCR, and TCRdb holds only the in-frame ones, with some missing. The listing records about 50,000 clones. Comments on this clone: What it recognizes is unknown.

The sequence was obtained from a man aged 18-30 years in good health and CMV-seropositive. V usage is TRBV5-1 and J usage is TRBJ2-3; 7 bases fit TRBD2. What was sequenced was PBMCs. The CDR3 region is CASSLEDGGSYTDTQYF. The CDR3 DNA sequence: TGCGCCAGCAGCTTGGAGGATGGCGGGAGTTACACAGATACGCAGTATTTT.